The T cell receptor (beta chain) described here comes from a study of T-cell memory formation after mild COVID-19. Whole-study results and caveats: Clones contracting across day 15 to 85 had a balanced CD4/CD8 profile; later expanding clones leaned CD4+. Mainly CM and EM harbored the contracting CD4+ clones; mainly EMRA harbored the CD8+ ones. Researchers found some responding clones in pre-infection memory, a sign that cross-reactive memory joined.

Sample barcodes and UMIs were carried by the TCR alpha and TCR beta cDNA libraries that 5'RACE generated with constant-segment primers. Using its own MiXCR run on the 5' RACE reads, TCRdb lists one record per CDR3 protein. The repertoire consists of 450,000 or so distinct CDR3 sequences, with 20% occurring once and the leading ten covering roughly 8.4%. The germline V gene has CDR1 DFQATT and CDR2 SNEGSKA (reference sequence). V lost 6 bases and J lost 2; bases outside the gene matches: 6. CDR3 length: 13 amino acids. With respect to this clonotype: Its matching antigen is unknown.

This TCR was sampled from an adult woman who had mild COVID-19 (a few samples of this study predate the infection). Cell type and time point are not known. The source material was PBMCs or a T cell subset sorted from them (not recorded which). The chain joins TRBV20-1 to TRBJ2-7, with 8 bases aligning to TRBD2. CDR3 sequence reads: CSATSGTAYEQYF. The CDR3 DNA follows: TGCAGTGCCACTAGCGGAACCGCCTACGAGCAGTACTTC.